This T cell receptor beta chain derives from a study of blood T cell repertoires in COVID-19. This CDR3 spans 15 amino acids. Germline V gene sequence: CDR1 SQVTM, CDR2 ANQGSEA. The V gene lost 3 bases and the J gene lost 7 bases, with 21 bases spanning the gap. The table came from immunoSEQ multiplex PCR; TCRdb's copy has only in-frame clones and leaves some out. The sample includes nearly 300,000 clones, about nine tenths of them seen just once. The rearrangement links TRBV29-1 to TRBJ1-2, with D maybe TRBD1 (5 bases). Sample: peripheral blood. The source is a woman in her 30s who had recovered from COVID-19. The DNA for the CDR3 is TGCAGCGTTGAGGAGGGCCAGGGTTATTCGAGTGGCTACACCTTC. Translation: CSVEEGQGYSSGYTF. Combining the CDR3 with reference TRBV29-1 and TRBJ1-2 gives the whole variable domain SAVISQKPSRDICQRGTSLTIQCQVDSQVTMMFWYRQQPGQSLTLIATANQGSEATYESGFVIDKFPISRPNLTFSTLTVSNMSPEDSSIYLCSVEEGQGYSSGYTFGSGTRLTVV.